A selection of T cell receptor beta chains follows, all from one sample in a study of early T cells in non-severe SARS-CoV-2 infection. Each CDR3 protein gets one entry after TCRdb re-called the 5' RACE reads with MiXCR. Here the sample spans some 75,000 distinct CDR3 sequences, around 15% being singletons. The sequenced sample consisted of whole blood. Every receptor here comes from an adult who was a healthcare worker with PCR-confirmed SARS-CoV-2 infection or an uninfected control (not recorded which). Each CDR3 is given with its conserved first and last residue. Fields, in order: V gene, J gene, clone size, D gene, CDR3 protein, CDR3 DNA. A D gene is named only where the DNA matches it firmly. Size is stated for part of the rows, as once, few or many counts, or as a class when the clone is expanded.

TRBV18,TRBJ1-1,many,NA,CASSPSEAGMAFF,TGTGCCAGCTCACCATCAGAAGCAGGGATGGCTTTCTTT
TRBV7-9,TRBJ1-3,NA,NA,CASMAGSPGNTIYF,TGTGCCAGCATGGCGGGGTCTCCTGGAAACACCATATATTTT
TRBV6-6,TRBJ1-1,few,TRBD1,CASKHPRDSRNTEAFF,TGTGCCAGCAAACACCCCAGGGACAGCAGGAACACTGAAGCTTTCTTT
TRBV20-1,TRBJ2-5,many,NA,CSASPLAGQETQYF,TGCAGTGCTAGCCCCCTTGCAGGGCAAGAGACCCAGTACTTC
TRBV4-1,TRBJ2-7,many,NA,CASSQEDYEQYF,TGCGCCAGCAGCCAAGAGGACTACGAGCAGTACTTC
TRBV7-7,TRBJ1-4,many,TRBD1,CASSPGGGGEKLFF,TGTGCTAGCAGCCCAGGGGGGGGAGGAGAAAAACTGTTTTTT
TRBV9,TRBJ1-6,few,NA,CASSVAGAPWGSPLHF,TGTGCCAGCAGCGTAGCGGGGGCCCCTTGGGGTTCACCCCTCCACTTT
TRBV4-1,TRBJ1-5,NA,NA,CASSQDAGAGQPQHF,TGCGCCAGCAGCCAAGACGCAGGTGCCGGTCAGCCCCAGCATTTT
TRBV4-2,TRBJ1-1,few,NA,CASSQEPTANTEAFF,TGTGCCAGCAGCCAAGAACCGACCGCGAACACTGAAGCTTTCTTT
TRBV15,TRBJ2-5,NA,NA,CATSRVQGRSTQYF,TGTGCCACCAGCAGAGTGCAGGGGAGGTCAACCCAGTACTTC
TRBV6-2/TRBV6-3,TRBJ1-4,few,TRBD1,CASSYSPGQATEKLFF,TGTGCCAGCAGTTACTCCCCGGGACAGGCGACCGAAAAACTGTTTTTT
TRBV10-3,TRBJ1-1,many,NA,CAIRGTPGGNTEAFF,TGTGCCATCAGAGGGACCCCTGGGGGGAACACTGAAGCTTTCTTT
TRBV3-1,TRBJ1-1,few,NA,CASSQWNTEAFF,TGTGCCAGCAGCCAGTGGAACACTGAAGCTTTCTTT
TRBV6-5,TRBJ2-3,few,NA,CASSSGVTQYF,TGTGCCAGCAGTTCAGGGGTTACGCAGTATTTT
TRBV4-1,TRBJ2-2,few,TRBD2,CASSQEITSGGTNTGELFF,TGCGCCAGCAGCCAAGAAATCACTAGCGGGGGGACGAACACCGGGGAGCTGTTTTTT
TRBV11-1,TRBJ1-1,many,NA,CASSSYLDRATEAFF,TGTGCCAGCAGCTCCTATCTGGACCGGGCAACTGAAGCTTTCTTT
TRBV6-5,TRBJ2-7,few,NA,CASTTRGSPYEQYF,TGTGCCAGCACTACCAGGGGCTCTCCCTACGAGCAGTACTTC
TRBV5-1,TRBJ1-1,few,NA,CAGSSDGMNTEAFF,TGCGCCGGCAGCTCCGACGGGATGAACACTGAAGCTTTCTTT
TRBV20-1,TRBJ2-4,few,TRBD2,CSARESGGPDIQYF,TGCAGTGCTAGGGAAAGCGGGGGGCCTGACATTCAGTACTTC
TRBV20-1,TRBJ2-2,many,NA,CSARGAPNTGELFF,TGCAGTGCTAGAGGGGCTCCGAACACCGGGGAGCTGTTTTTT
TRBV2,TRBJ2-5,NA,NA,CASSEGRGLIKTQYF,TGTGCCAGCAGTGAAGGGCGGGGTCTGATAAAGACCCAGTACTTC
TRBV12-5,TRBJ1-1,NA,NA,CASGSHGGAFF,TGTGCTAGTGGCTCTCACGGCGGGGCTTTCTTT
TRBV11-2,TRBJ2-1,many,NA,CASSFHAAAYNEQFF,TGTGCCAGCAGCTTCCATGCTGCGGCCTACAATGAGCAGTTCTTC
TRBV11-3,TRBJ1-2,NA,NA,CASSLVDGYSYTF,TGTGCCAGCAGCTTAGTGGACGGCTATAGCTACACCTTC
TRBV11-2,TRBJ2-2,many,NA,CASSWRRPGELFF,TGTGCCAGCAGCTGGCGGAGACCCGGGGAGCTGTTTTTT